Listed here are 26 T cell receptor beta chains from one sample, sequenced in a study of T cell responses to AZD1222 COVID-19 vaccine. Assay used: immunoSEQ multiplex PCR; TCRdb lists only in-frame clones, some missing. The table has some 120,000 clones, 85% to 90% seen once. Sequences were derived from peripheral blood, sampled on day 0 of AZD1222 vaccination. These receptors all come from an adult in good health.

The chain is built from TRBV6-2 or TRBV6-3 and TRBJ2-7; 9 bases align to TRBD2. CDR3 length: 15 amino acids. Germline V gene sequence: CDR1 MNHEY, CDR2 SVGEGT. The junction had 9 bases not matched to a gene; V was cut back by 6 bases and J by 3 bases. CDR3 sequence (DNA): TGTGCCAGCAGCCTAACGCGGGGGGGGAACTACGAGCAGTACTTC. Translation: CASSLTRGGNYEQYF.

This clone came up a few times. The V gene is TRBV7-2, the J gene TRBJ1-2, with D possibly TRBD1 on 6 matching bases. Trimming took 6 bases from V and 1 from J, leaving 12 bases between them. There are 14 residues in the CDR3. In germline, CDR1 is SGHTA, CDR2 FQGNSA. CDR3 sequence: CASSLDSLNYGYTF. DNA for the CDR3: TGTGCCAGCAGTTTGGACAGCCTTAACTATGGCTACACCTTC.

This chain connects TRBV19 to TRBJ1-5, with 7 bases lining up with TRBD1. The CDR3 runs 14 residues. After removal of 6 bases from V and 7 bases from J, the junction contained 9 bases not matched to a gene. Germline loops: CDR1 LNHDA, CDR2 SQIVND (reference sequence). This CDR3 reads CASSQDRLGQPQHF. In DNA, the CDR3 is TGTGCCAGTAGCCAGGACAGGCTGGGACAGCCCCAGCATTTT.

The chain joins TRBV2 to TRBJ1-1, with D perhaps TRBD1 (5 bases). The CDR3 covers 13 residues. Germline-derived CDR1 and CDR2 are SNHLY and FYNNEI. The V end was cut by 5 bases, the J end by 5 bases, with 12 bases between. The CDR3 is CASSYQGWTEAFF. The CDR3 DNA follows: TGTGCCAGCAGTTATCAGGGTTGGACTGAAGCTTTCTTT.

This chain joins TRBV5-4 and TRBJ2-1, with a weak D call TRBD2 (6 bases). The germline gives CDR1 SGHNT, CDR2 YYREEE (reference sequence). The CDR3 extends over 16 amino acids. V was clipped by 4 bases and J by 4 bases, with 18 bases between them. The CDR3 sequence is CASSPGVASEYNEQFF. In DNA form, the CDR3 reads TGTGCCAGCAGCCCTGGGGTGGCTAGCGAGTACAATGAGCAGTTCTTC.

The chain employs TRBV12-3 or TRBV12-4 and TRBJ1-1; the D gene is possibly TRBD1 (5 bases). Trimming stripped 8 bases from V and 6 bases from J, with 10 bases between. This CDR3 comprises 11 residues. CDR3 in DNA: TGTGCCAGCGGGGGGTTCGCTGAAGCTTTCTTT. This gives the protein CASGGFAEAFF.

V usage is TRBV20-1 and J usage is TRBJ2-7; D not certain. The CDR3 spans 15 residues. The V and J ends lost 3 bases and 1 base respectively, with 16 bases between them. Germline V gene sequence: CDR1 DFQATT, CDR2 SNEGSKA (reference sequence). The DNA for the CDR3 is TGCAGTGCTAGTCGGTCGGGTTCCCTTTCCTACGAGCAGTACTTC. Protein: CSASRSGSLSYEQYF.

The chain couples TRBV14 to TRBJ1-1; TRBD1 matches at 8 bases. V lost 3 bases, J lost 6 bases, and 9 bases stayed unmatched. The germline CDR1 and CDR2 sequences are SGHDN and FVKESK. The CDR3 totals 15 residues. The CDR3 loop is CASSHRGGTGPEAFF. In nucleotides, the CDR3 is TGTGCCAGCAGCCACCGAGGAGGGACAGGACCTGAAGCTTTCTTT.

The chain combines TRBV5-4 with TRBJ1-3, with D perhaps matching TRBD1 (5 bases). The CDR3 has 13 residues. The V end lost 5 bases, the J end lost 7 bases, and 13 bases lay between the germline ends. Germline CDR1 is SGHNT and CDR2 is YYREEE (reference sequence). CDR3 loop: CASSVGGFNTIYF. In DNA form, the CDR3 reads TGTGCCAGCAGTGTGGGGGGGTTCAACACCATATATTTT.

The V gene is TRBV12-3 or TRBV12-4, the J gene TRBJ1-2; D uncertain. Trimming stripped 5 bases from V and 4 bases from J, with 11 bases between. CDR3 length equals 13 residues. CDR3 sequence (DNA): TGTGCCAGCAGTCCCAGCAACATCTATGGCTACACCTTC. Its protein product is CASSPSNIYGYTF.

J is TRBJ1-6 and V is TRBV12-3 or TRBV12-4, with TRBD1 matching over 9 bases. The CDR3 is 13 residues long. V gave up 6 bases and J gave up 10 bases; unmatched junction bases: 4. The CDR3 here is CASRRQGGSPLHF. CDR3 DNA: TGTGCCAGCAGGAGACAGGGGGGATCACCCCTCCACTTT.

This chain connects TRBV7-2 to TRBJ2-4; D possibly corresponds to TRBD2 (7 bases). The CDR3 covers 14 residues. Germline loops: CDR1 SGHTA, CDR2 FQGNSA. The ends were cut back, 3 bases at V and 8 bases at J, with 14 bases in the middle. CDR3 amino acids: CASSFSGGGDIQYF. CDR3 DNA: TGTGCCAGCAGCTTCTCGGGGGGCGGGGACATTCAGTACTTC.

CDR3 coding DNA: TGTGCCAGCAACAGGGGAAACATTCAGTACTTC. This gives the protein CASNRGNIQYF. V gene TRBV28 combines with J gene TRBJ2-4; 7 nucleotides line up with TRBD1. The CDR3 is made up of 11 amino acids. The germline V gene encodes CDR1 MDHEN and CDR2 SYDVKM. V was pared by 7 bases and J by 6 bases, with 0 bases of the junction left unmatched.

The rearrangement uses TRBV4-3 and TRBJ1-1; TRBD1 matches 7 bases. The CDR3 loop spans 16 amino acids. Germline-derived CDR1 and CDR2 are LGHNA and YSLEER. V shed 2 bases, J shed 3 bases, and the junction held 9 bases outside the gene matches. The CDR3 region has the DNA TGCGCCAGCAGCCAACGACCCCAGGGGGAGGACACTGAAGCTTTCTTT. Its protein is CASSQRPQGEDTEAFF.

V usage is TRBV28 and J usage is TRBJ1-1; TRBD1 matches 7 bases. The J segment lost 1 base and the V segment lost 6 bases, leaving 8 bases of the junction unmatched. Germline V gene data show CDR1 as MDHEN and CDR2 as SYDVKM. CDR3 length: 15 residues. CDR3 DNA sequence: TGTGCCAGCAGAATGACAGGGAGGGGGAACACTGAAGCTTTCTTT. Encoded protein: CASRMTGRGNTEAFF. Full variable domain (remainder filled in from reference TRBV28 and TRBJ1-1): DVKVTQSSRYLVKRTGEKVFLECVQDMDHENMFWYRQDPGLGLRLIYFSYDVKMKEKGDIPEGYSVSREKKERFSLILESASTNQTSMYLCASRMTGRGNTEAFFGQGTRLTVV.

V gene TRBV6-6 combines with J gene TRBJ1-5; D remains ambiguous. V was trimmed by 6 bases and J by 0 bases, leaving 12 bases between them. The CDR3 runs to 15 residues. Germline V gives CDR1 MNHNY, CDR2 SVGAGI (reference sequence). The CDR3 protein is CASSYIGYSNQPQHF. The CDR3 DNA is TGTGCCAGCAGCTACATCGGGTATAGCAATCAGCCCCAGCATTTT.

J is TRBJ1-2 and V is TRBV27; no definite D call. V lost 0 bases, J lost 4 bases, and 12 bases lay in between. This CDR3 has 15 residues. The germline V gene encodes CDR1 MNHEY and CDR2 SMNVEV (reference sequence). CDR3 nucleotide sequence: TGTGCCAGCAGTTTATCGATAGGGATGACCTATGGCTACACCTTC. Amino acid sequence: CASSLSIGMTYGYTF.

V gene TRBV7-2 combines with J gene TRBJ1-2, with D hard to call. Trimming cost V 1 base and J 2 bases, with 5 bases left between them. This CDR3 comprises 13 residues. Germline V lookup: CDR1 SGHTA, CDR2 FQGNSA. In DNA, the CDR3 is TGTGCCAGCAGCTTAGTACGGAACTATGGCTACACCTTC. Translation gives CASSLVRNYGYTF.

The CDR3 is CASSLGSAQPQHF. The CDR3 coding sequence is TGTGCCAGCAGCTTGGGTTCTGCTCAGCCCCAGCATTTT. The genes are TRBV7-9 and TRBJ1-5; D gene unclear. From germline, CDR1 is SEHNR and CDR2 FQNEAQ (reference sequence). V shed 3 bases and J shed 6 bases, with 9 bases lying between them. There are 13 residues in the CDR3.

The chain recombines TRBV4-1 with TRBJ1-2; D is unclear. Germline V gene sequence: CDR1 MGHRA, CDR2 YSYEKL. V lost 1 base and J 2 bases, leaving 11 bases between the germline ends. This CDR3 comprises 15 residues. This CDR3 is CASSQVSGENYGYTF. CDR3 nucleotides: TGCGCCAGCAGCCAAGTCTCAGGTGAGAACTATGGCTACACCTTC.

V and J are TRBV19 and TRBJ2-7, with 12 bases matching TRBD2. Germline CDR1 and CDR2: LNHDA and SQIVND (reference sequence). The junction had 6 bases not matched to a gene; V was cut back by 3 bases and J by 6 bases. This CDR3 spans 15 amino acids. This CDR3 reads CASSILWTSGTEQYF. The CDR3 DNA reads TGTGCCAGTAGTATCCTATGGACTAGCGGGACCGAGCAGTACTTC.

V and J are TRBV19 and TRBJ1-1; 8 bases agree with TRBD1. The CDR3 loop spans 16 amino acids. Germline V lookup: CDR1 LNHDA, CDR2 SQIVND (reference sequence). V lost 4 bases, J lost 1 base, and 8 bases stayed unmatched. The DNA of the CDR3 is TGTGCCAGTAGTACCGACAGGGGATTTGGGAACACTGAAGCTTTCTTT. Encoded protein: CASSTDRGFGNTEAFF. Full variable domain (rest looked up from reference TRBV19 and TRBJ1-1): DGGITQSPKYLFRKEGQNVTLSCEQNLNHDAMYWYRQDPGQGLRLIYYSQIVNDFQKGDIAEGYSVSREKKESFPLTVTSAQKNPTAFYLCASSTDRGFGNTEAFFGQGTRLTVV.

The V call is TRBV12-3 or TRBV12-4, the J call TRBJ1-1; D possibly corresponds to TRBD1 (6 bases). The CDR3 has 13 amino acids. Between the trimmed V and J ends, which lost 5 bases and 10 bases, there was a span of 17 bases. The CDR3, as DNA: TGTGCCAGCAGTCTTACCAGGGGCCTGGGAGCTTTCTTT. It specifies CASSLTRGLGAFF.

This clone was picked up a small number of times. CDR3 sequence: CASSLDGGTGNTIYF. The CDR3 nucleotides read TGTGCCAGCAGCTTAGACGGAGGTACCGGAAACACCATATATTTT. The chain couples TRBV7-2 to TRBJ1-3; D not resolved. V gave up 1 base and J gave up 4 bases, with 11 bases separating them. The germline V gene encodes CDR1 SGHTA and CDR2 FQGNSA. The CDR3 is made up of 15 amino acids.

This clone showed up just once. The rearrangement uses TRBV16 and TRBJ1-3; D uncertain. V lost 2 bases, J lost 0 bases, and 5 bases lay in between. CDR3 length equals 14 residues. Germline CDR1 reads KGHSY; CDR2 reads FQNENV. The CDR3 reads CASSQDYSGNTIYF. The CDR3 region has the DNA TGTGCCAGCAGCCAAGACTACTCTGGAAACACCATATATTTT.

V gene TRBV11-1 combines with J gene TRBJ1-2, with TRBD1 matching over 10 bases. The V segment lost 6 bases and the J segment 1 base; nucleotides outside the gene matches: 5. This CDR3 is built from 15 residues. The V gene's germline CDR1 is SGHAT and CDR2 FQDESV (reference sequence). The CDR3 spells CASRPGQGVNYGYTF. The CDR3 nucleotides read TGTGCCAGCAGACCTGGACAGGGGGTTAACTATGGCTACACCTTC.